The 22 T cell receptor beta chains in this list originate from one sample, sequenced in a study of T cell changes during pregnancy in multiple sclerosis. Sequencing used immunoSEQ multiplex PCR; TCRdb keeps in-frame clones, though not all of them. The sample lists roughly 100,000 clones; 91% were seen once. The specimen comprised peripheral blood, sampled after pregnancy. The receptor set was obtained from a female donor with multiple sclerosis, enrolled in a pregnancy study.

This clone has only one observation. The V and J genes are TRBV5-6 and TRBJ2-1, with D unresolved. Germline V gene lookup returns CDR1 SGHDT and CDR2 YYEEEE. The ends were cut back, 4 bases at V and 8 bases at J, with 13 bases in the middle. CDR3 length: 13 residues. CDR3 nucleotide sequence: TGTGCCAGCAGCGCGAGAATTCGCCATGAGCAGTTCTTC. This codes for CASSARIRHEQFF.

The chain links TRBV5-5 to TRBJ1-6, with a tentative D call TRBD1 (6 bases). Germline-derived CDR1 and CDR2 are SGHKS and YYEKEE (reference sequence). The CDR3 has 15 amino acids. V was pared by 8 bases and J by 4 bases, with 16 bases between. The CDR3 reads CASKRTDNYNSPLHF. The CDR3 nucleotides read TGTGCCAGTAAAAGGACAGACAATTATAATTCACCCCTCCACTTT.

This rearrangement joins TRBV5-6 to TRBJ2-7; 9 nucleotides match TRBD2. The V gene end was trimmed by 4 bases and the J gene end by 3 bases; junction bases not matched to a gene: 8. This CDR3 has 15 residues. From germline, CDR1 is SGHDT and CDR2 YYEEEE. In DNA, the CDR3 is TGTGCCAGCAGCCCGGGGCTAGCGGGGAACTACGAGCAGTACTTC. Its protein is CASSPGLAGNYEQYF.

This clone was seen a single time. The rearrangement joins TRBV15 to TRBJ1-1; D is perhaps TRBD1 (5 bases). Germline values: CDR1 LNHNV, CDR2 YYDKDF (reference sequence). The V gene lost 2 bases and the J gene lost 3 bases, with 16 bases spanning the gap. This CDR3 is built from 16 residues. CDR3 loop: CATSRPKGGVDTEAFF. The CDR3, as DNA: TGTGCCACCAGCAGACCTAAGGGAGGGGTCGACACTGAAGCTTTCTTT.

This chain joins TRBV10-2 and TRBJ1-1; maybe TRBD1 (6 bases). CDR1 WSHSY and CDR2 SAAADI come from the germline V gene. The CDR3 is 12 amino acids. V was clipped by 7 bases and J by 1 base, with 7 bases between them. CDR3 amino acids: CASKGGNTEAFF. For the CDR3, the DNA is TGCGCCAGCAAAGGGGGGAACACTGAAGCTTTCTTT.

The chain combines TRBV5-1 with TRBJ1-6, with no clear D. The CDR3 is 16 amino acids. CDR1 is SGHRS and CDR2 is YFSETQ in the germline V gene. Trimming took off 3 bases at V and 9 bases at J, with 19 bases between the two ends. This CDR3 reads CASSWSGSLEGSPLHF. As DNA, the CDR3 is TGCGCCAGCAGCTGGTCGGGATCCCTCGAGGGTTCACCCCTCCACTTT. Complete variable domain (other parts from reference TRBV5-1 and TRBJ1-6): KAGVTQTPRYLIKTRGQQVTLSCSPISGHRSVSWYQQTPGQGLQFLFEYFSETQRNKGNFPGRFSGRQFSNSRSEMNVSTLELGDSALYLCASSWSGSLEGSPLHFGNGTRLTVT.

The chain combines TRBV21-1 with TRBJ1-3. TRBV21-1 constitutes a pseudogene. The CDR3 loop spans 11 amino acids. Here the CDR3 reads CASRRRDTIYF. The DNA for the CDR3 is TGTGCCAGCAGGAGGAGAGACACCATATATTTT.

The chain is built from TRBV19 and TRBJ2-3, with TRBD1 as a possible D gene (6 bases). Trimming removed 3 bases from V and 6 bases from J, with 19 bases in between. Germline loops: CDR1 LNHDA, CDR2 SQIVND (reference sequence). The CDR3 consists of 16 residues. The CDR3 reads CASSIPRGQGSDTQYF. CDR3 DNA sequence: TGTGCCAGTAGTATCCCCCGCGGGCAGGGGAGTGATACGCAGTATTTT. Using reference TRBV19 and TRBJ2-3 for the parts outside the CDR3, the full variable domain is DGGITQSPKYLFRKEGQNVTLSCEQNLNHDAMYWYRQDPGQGLRLIYYSQIVNDFQKGDIAEGYSVSREKKESFPLTVTSAQKNPTAFYLCASSIPRGQGSDTQYFGPGTRLTVL.

This chain joins TRBV11-2 and TRBJ2-7, with 8 nucleotides matching TRBD2. Germline V lookup: CDR1 SGHAT, CDR2 FQNNGV. CDR3 length: 15 residues. J lost 3 bases, V lost 0 bases, and 4 bases had no gene match. CDR3 region: CASSLDERGYYEQYF. The CDR3 bases are TGTGCCAGCAGCTTAGACGAGCGGGGGTACTACGAGCAGTACTTC.

The CDR3 sequence is CAIRQGPVLLRYEQYF. CDR3 bases: TGTGCCATCAGACAGGGTCCAGTCTTACTTCGCTACGAGCAGTACTTC. This chain uses TRBV10-3 with TRBJ2-7; a weak D match, TRBD1 (6 bases). Per the germline V gene, CDR1 is ENHRY and CDR2 is SYGVKD. Trimming shortened V by 6 bases and J by 3 bases, and 21 bases separated the two germline ends. This CDR3 region has 16 residues.

This chain connects TRBV5-1 to TRBJ2-6, with 9 bases lining up with TRBD1. The V gene end was trimmed by 4 bases and the J gene end by 2 bases; junction bases not matched to a gene: 13. CDR3 length: 19 residues. CDR1 is SGHRS and CDR2 is YFSETQ in the germline V gene. CDR3 DNA: TGCGCCAGCAGCCAACGAACAGGGGGCGGGATTCCTGGGGCCAACGTCCTGACTTTC. Protein: CASSQRTGGGIPGANVLTF.

This chain links TRBV14 with TRBJ2-2; 7 nucleotides align to TRBD2. The germline gives CDR1 SGHDN, CDR2 FVKESK. CDR3 size: 15 residues. V gave up 4 bases and J gave up 3 bases; unmatched junction bases: 5. CDR3 residues: CASSPVAGDTGELFF. The CDR3 coding sequence is TGTGCCAGCAGCCCTGTCGCGGGGGACACCGGGGAGCTGTTTTTT. Based on the CDR3 plus reference TRBV14 and TRBJ2-2, the full variable domain is EAGVTQFPSHSVIEKGQTVTLRCDPISGHDNLYWYRRVMGKEIKFLLHFVKESKQDESGMPNNRFLAERTGGTYSTLKVQPAELEDSGVYFCASSPVAGDTGELFFGEGSRLTVL.

This chain links TRBV30 with TRBJ2-5; no clear D gene. The CDR3 loop spans 14 amino acids. CDR1 is GTSNPN, CDR2 SVGIG, per germline (reference sequence). V was trimmed by 0 bases and J by 4 bases, leaving 12 bases between them. CDR3 protein: CAWSVGSTGETQYF. CDR3 DNA sequence: TGTGCCTGGAGTGTAGGCAGCACGGGAGAGACCCAGTACTTC.

The CDR3 DNA reads as TGTGCCAGCAGTGAACCTAGCGGGCGCTCGGGCACCGGGGAGCTGTTTTTT. Protein: CASSEPSGRSGTGELFF. This chain joins TRBV6-1 and TRBJ2-2, with 8 bases matching TRBD2. The V gene end was trimmed by 2 bases and the J gene end by 4 bases; junction bases not matched to a gene: 9. The CDR3 is made up of 17 amino acids. Germline assignment: CDR1 MNHNS and CDR2 SASEGT.

CDR3 in amino acids: CSVEPLAQGRDEKLFF. The CDR3 bases are TGCAGCGTTGAACCCCTGGCGCAGGGCAGAGATGAAAAACTGTTTTTT. The chain employs TRBV29-1 and TRBJ1-4; D is possibly TRBD1 (5 bases). V gave up 2 bases and J gave up 6 bases, with 19 bases separating them. Germline CDR1 reads SQVTM; CDR2 reads ANQGSEA. The CDR3 is 16 amino acids.

In its sample, this clone was seen a few times. This chain uses TRBV5-1 with TRBJ2-5; D may be TRBD1 (5 bases). V was pared by 0 bases and J by 4 bases, with 10 bases between. Germline CDR1 and CDR2: SGHRS and YFSETQ. This CDR3 is 14 amino acids long. DNA of the CDR3: TGCGCCAGCAGCTTGGTGGGGCAGGGAGAGACCCAGTACTTC. Protein: CASSLVGQGETQYF. The whole variable domain, filled in from reference TRBV5-1 and TRBJ2-5, reads KAGVTQTPRYLIKTRGQQVTLSCSPISGHRSVSWYQQTPGQGLQFLFEYFSETQRNKGNFPGRFSGRQFSNSRSEMNVSTLELGDSALYLCASSLVGQGETQYFGPGTRLLVL.

This clone was seen once. The chain recombines TRBV13 with TRBJ2-7, with TRBD1 matching over 11 bases. CDR3 length equals 15 residues. CDR1 PRHDT and CDR2 FYEKMQ come from the germline V gene (reference sequence). J gave up 3 bases and V 5 bases, and 6 bases lay outside the gene matches. The CDR3 nucleotides read TGTGCCAGCAGCCCGCCGGACAGGGGGCGCTACGAGCAGTACTTC. Translating gives CASSPPDRGRYEQYF.

The rearrangement joins TRBV7-9 to TRBJ2-1; 10 bases match TRBD1. The ends lost 3 bases at V and 4 bases at J; junction bases unmatched: 6. The CDR3 is 16 residues long. CDR1 is SEHNR and CDR2 is FQNEAQ in the germline V gene (reference sequence). The DNA for the CDR3 is TGTGCCAGCAGCTTGAGGACAGGGGGGATTTACAATGAGCAGTTCTTC. Encoded protein: CASSLRTGGIYNEQFF. Full variable domain (remainder filled in from reference TRBV7-9 and TRBJ2-1): DTGVSQNPRHKITKRGQNVTFRCDPISEHNRLYWYRQTLGQGPEFLTYFQNEAQLEKSRLLSDRFSAERPKGSFSTLEIQRTEQGDSAMYLCASSLRTGGIYNEQFFGPGTRLTVL.

This clone appeared once. The genes are TRBV11-2 and TRBJ1-2; no clear D. Trimming removed 3 bases at V and 4 bases at J, with 12 bases between. This CDR3 comprises 14 residues. Per germline, CDR1 SGHAT and CDR2 FQNNGV. DNA for the CDR3: TGTGCCAGCAGCTTGAAGAGTTTTGGCTATGGCTACACCTTC. This encodes CASSLKSFGYGYTF.

Comment on this clone: The identical CDR3 is also encoded by other nucleotide sequences in the sample. V and J are TRBV7-3 and TRBJ2-3, with 7 bases identical to TRBD2. CDR1 SGHTA and CDR2 FQGTGA come from the germline V gene. The ends lost 5 bases at V and 0 bases at J; junction bases unmatched: 5. The CDR3 consists of 15 residues. The DNA of the CDR3 is TGTGCCAGCAGCCTCCTAGCGGCTAGCACAGATACGCAGTATTTT. It yields the protein CASSLLAASTDTQYF.

This clone turned up a few times. V gene TRBV29-1 combines with J gene TRBJ1-2; no definite D call. The V gene's germline CDR1 is SQVTM and CDR2 ANQGSEA. Trimming removed 3 bases from V and 6 bases from J, with 14 bases in between. CDR3 length equals 13 residues. The CDR3 is CSVDLGDFNGYTF. CDR3 in DNA: TGCAGCGTTGATCTGGGAGACTTCAATGGCTACACCTTC.

The V call is TRBV7-3, the J call TRBJ2-1, with 9 bases matching TRBD2. The J segment lost 12 bases and the V segment lost 0 bases, leaving 9 bases of the junction unmatched. The CDR3 consists of 15 residues. Germline-derived CDR1 and CDR2 are SGHTA and FQGTGA. The DNA of the CDR3 is TGTGCCAGCAGCTTAACGGGGACCCTAGCGGGGAGGCAGTTCTTC. Encoded protein: CASSLTGTLAGRQFF.